These 26 T cell receptor beta chains came from one sample sequenced in a study of T-cell memory formation after mild COVID-19. TCRdb independently ran MiXCR on the 5' RACE reads; one entry per CDR3 protein. The sample contains hundreds of thousands of distinct CDR3 sequences, around 16% of which appear only once. Sequenced material: PBMCs or a T cell subset sorted from them (not recorded which). These receptors came from a man younger than 30 who had mild COVID-19 (a few samples of this study predate the infection). Cell type and time point are not known.

Ten or more counts support this clonotype. The chain has TRBV7-2 and TRBJ2-5; D might be TRBD1 (5 bases). This CDR3 contains 12 residues. V lost 6 bases and J lost 5, with 10 bases in between. Germline loops: CDR1 SGHTA, CDR2 FQGNSA. The CDR3 DNA reads as TGTGCCAGCAGTTCAGGGTGGGAGACCCAGTACTTC. It translates to CASSSGWETQYF. Complete variable domain (other parts from reference TRBV7-2 and TRBJ2-5): GAGVSQSPSNKVTEKGKDVELRCDPISGHTALYWYRQSLGQGLEFLIYFQGNSAPDKSGLPSDRFSAERTGGSVSTLTIQRTQQEDSAVYLCASSSGWETQYFGPGTRLLVL.

Here the CDR3 reads CASSLVTGDNYGYTF. CDR3 coding DNA: TGTGCCAGCAGCTTAGTAACAGGAGATAACTATGGCTACACCTTC. This sequence joins TRBV7-2 and TRBJ1-2; perhaps TRBD1 as D (5 bases). The germline CDR1 and CDR2 sequences are SGHTA and FQGNSA. The CDR3 covers 15 residues. The V end was cut by 1 base, the J end by 1 base, with 10 bases between.

This clonotype has more than one count but fewer than ten. The V call is TRBV7-2, the J call TRBJ2-7, with D perhaps matching TRBD1 or TRBD2 (5 bases each). CDR1 and CDR2 (germline): SGHTA, FQGNSA. The V end was cut by 2 bases, the J end by 5 bases, with 16 bases between. The CDR3 totals 15 residues. This CDR3 reads CASSLTKGPGHEQYF. In DNA, the CDR3 is TGTGCCAGCAGCTTAACGAAGGGACCAGGCCACGAGCAGTACTTC.

This clonotype was recorded many times. The chain is built from TRBV5-1 and TRBJ2-7; TRBD1 matches at 8 bases. Trimming at V came to 2 bases and at J to 7 bases, leaving 11 bases not matched to a gene. The CDR3 covers 15 residues. The germline V gene has CDR1 SGHRS and CDR2 YFSETQ. The CDR3 sequence is CASSFDVTGETEQYF. The CDR3 bases are TGCGCCAGCAGCTTCGATGTGACAGGGGAGACTGAGCAGTACTTC.

This chain joins TRBV29-1 and TRBJ1-5, with D perhaps matching TRBD1 (5 bases). Germline V gene sequence: CDR1 SQVTM, CDR2 ANQGSEA. V lost 4 bases to trimming and J lost 6 bases, with 13 bases between them. This CDR3 has 13 amino acids. The CDR3 spells CSVVGGDGQPQHF. CDR3 nucleotides: TGCAGCGTTGTGGGAGGGGACGGTCAGCCCCAGCATTTT.

The rearrangement links TRBV7-2 to TRBJ2-6; 9 positions agree with TRBD2. V dropped 5 bases and J dropped 8; count of bases not matched to a gene: 10. Germline V CDR1 and CDR2: SGHTA, FQGNSA. CDR3 length: 16 residues. The CDR3 protein is CASSAGGGGAPNVLTF. Here the CDR3 DNA reads TGTGCCAGCAGCGCCGGAGGCGGGGGGGCCCCCAACGTCCTGACTTTC.

The chain links TRBV12-3 or TRBV12-4 to TRBJ2-1, with D unresolved. CDR3 length equals 13 residues. Trimming pared 6 bases from V and 7 bases from J, leaving 13 bases between. CDR3 nucleotides: TGTGCCAGCAGAGGTGACCCCCGTAATGAGCAGTTCTTC. It is translated as CASRGDPRNEQFF.

This clonotype was counted at least ten times. The chain combines TRBV2 with TRBJ1-2; TRBD1 aligns across 8 bases. The CDR3 loop spans 12 amino acids. The germline gives CDR1 SNHLY, CDR2 FYNNEI. The trim removed 6 bases at V and 4 bases at J, leaving 1 base unmatched. CDR3 sequence: CASSGQGYGYTF. The CDR3 coding sequence is TGTGCCAGCAGCGGACAGGGCTATGGCTACACCTTC. Filled out from reference TRBV2 and TRBJ1-2, the complete variable domain reads EPEVTQTPSHQVTQMGQEVILRCVPISNHLYFYWYRQILGQKVEFLVSFYNNEISEKSEIFDDQFSVERPDGSNFTLKIRSTKLEDSAMYFCASSGQGYGYTFGSGTRLTVV.

This clonotype was picked up a small number of times. The V gene is TRBV4-3, the J gene TRBJ1-2; D unresolved. Looked up from germline, CDR1 is LGHNA and CDR2 is YSLEER. The CDR3 runs 15 residues. Between the trimmed V and J ends, which lost 1 base and 3 bases, there was a span of 12 bases. CDR3 sequence reads: CASSQGLRGYYGYTF. CDR3 nucleotides: TGCGCCAGCAGCCAAGGGTTGCGGGGATACTATGGCTACACCTTC.

The chain couples TRBV7-3 to TRBJ1-1; D is possibly TRBD1 (6 bases). Germline loops: CDR1 SGHTA, CDR2 FQGTGA. The CDR3 is 15 residues long. V was clipped by 5 bases and J by 1 base, with 14 bases between them. Here the CDR3 DNA reads TGTGCCAGCAGCATCCTCGAGACAGGGAACACTGAAGCTTTCTTT. Residues: CASSILETGNTEAFF.

Comments on this clonotype: This clone may be a read error of a much larger clone one base away. This chain uses TRBV7-2 with TRBJ2-5; no clear D gene. The CDR3 runs 13 residues. V was trimmed by 0 bases and J by 3 bases, leaving 5 bases between them. Per the germline V gene, CDR1 is SGHTA and CDR2 is FQGNSA. CDR3 residues: CASSLAQKETQYF. The CDR3 DNA reads TGTGCCAGCAGCTTAGCTCAAAAAGAGACCCAGTACTTC.

The chain employs TRBV5-1 and TRBJ2-1; weak D call: TRBD2 (5 bases). This CDR3 comprises 15 residues. Germline V gives CDR1 SGHRS, CDR2 YFSETQ. V shed 4 bases and J shed 3 bases, with 14 bases lying between them. As DNA, the CDR3 is TGCGCCAGCAGCGTACAGCCGGGGAACTACAATGAGCAGTTCTTC. It encodes CASSVQPGNYNEQFF. Filled out from reference TRBV5-1 and TRBJ2-1, the complete variable domain reads KAGVTQTPRYLIKTRGQQVTLSCSPISGHRSVSWYQQTPGQGLQFLFEYFSETQRNKGNFPGRFSGRQFSNSRSEMNVSTLELGDSALYLCASSVQPGNYNEQFFGPGTRLTVL.

The chain links TRBV5-6 to TRBJ1-1; D possibly corresponds to TRBD1 (5 bases). The CDR3 spans 18 residues. Germline V gene lookup returns CDR1 SGHDT and CDR2 YYEEEE. V was pared by 4 bases and J by 0 bases, with 22 bases between. The CDR3 sequence: CASSVLTGDLTMNTEAFF. The CDR3 region has the DNA TGTGCCAGCAGCGTACTAACAGGAGACTTAACTATGAACACTGAAGCTTTCTTT. Looking up the rest from reference TRBV5-6 and TRBJ1-1 gives the full variable domain: DAGVTQSPTHLIKTRGQQVTLRCSPKSGHDTVSWYQQALGQGPQFIFQYYEEEERQRGNFPDRFSGHQFPNYSSELNVNALLLGDSALYLCASSVLTGDLTMNTEAFFGQGTRLTVV.

This clonotype was detected a few times. The rearrangement links TRBV6-2 or TRBV6-3 to TRBJ2-1, with 10 bases that match TRBD1. The CDR3 spans 14 residues. Unmatched junction bases numbered 9, after V lost 8 bases and J lost 8 bases. Germline V gene sequence: CDR1 MNHEY, CDR2 SVGEGT. Here the CDR3 reads CASDRDRGSDEQFF. As DNA, the CDR3 is TGTGCCAGCGACCGGGACAGGGGTTCCGATGAGCAGTTCTTC.

This clonotype was found a few times. The chain combines TRBV6-1 with TRBJ1-5, with D unresolved. This CDR3 comprises 14 residues. The V end was cut by 3 bases, the J end by 4 bases, with 10 bases between. The germline V gene has CDR1 MNHNS and CDR2 SASEGT. The CDR3 nucleotides are TGTGCCAGCAGTGACGCCCGGTGGAATCAGCCCCAGCATTTT. It encodes CASSDARWNQPQHF.

This clonotype turned up a few times. The chain has TRBV4-1 and TRBJ2-1; 12 bases agree with TRBD2. The V gene's germline CDR1 is MGHRA and CDR2 YSYEKL. The CDR3 length is 19 residues. The J segment lost 5 bases and the V segment lost 2 bases, leaving 13 bases of the junction unmatched. This chain's CDR3 is CASSQRRNLAGGPDNEQFF. In nucleotides, the CDR3 is TGCGCCAGCAGCCAACGGCGTAATCTAGCGGGGGGGCCCGACAATGAGCAGTTCTTC.

This clonotype was seen a few times. The V and J genes are TRBV7-7 and TRBJ2-1; D is uncertain. CDR3 length: 17 amino acids. The germline V and J ends were trimmed by 1 base and 0 bases, with 13 bases remaining between them. Germline V gene lookup returns CDR1 SSHAT and CDR2 FNYEAQ (reference sequence). The CDR3 here is CASSLGNSLSSYNEQFF. The CDR3 DNA reads as TGTGCCAGCAGCTTAGGGAATTCCCTGAGCTCCTACAATGAGCAGTTCTTC.

The chain employs TRBV28 and TRBJ2-5; D remains unclear. V was cut by 5 bases and J by 4 bases, with 11 bases left in between. CDR3 size: 13 residues. The germline V gene encodes CDR1 MDHEN and CDR2 SYDVKM. The CDR3 DNA sequence: TGTGCCAGCAGTACACCGGCTTCAGAGACCCAGTACTTC. Its translation is CASSTPASETQYF.

The chain links TRBV4-1 to TRBJ2-6, with D maybe TRBD2 (5 bases). This CDR3 is built from 17 residues. Germline-derived CDR1 and CDR2 are MGHRA and YSYEKL. V lost 6 bases and J 0 bases, leaving 15 bases between the germline ends. This chain's CDR3 is CASRFGLTSSGANVLTF. The CDR3 DNA reads as TGCGCCAGCAGGTTCGGACTGACGAGCTCTGGGGCCAACGTCCTGACTTTC.

This clonotype came up a few times. The chain uses TRBV12-3 or TRBV12-4 and TRBJ2-5; D uncertain. The CDR3 extends over 13 amino acids. The V and J ends lost 2 bases and 5 bases respectively, with 9 bases between them. The CDR3 spells CASSLRFRETQYF. In DNA form, the CDR3 reads TGTGCCAGCAGTTTAAGATTCCGGGAGACCCAGTACTTC.

This clonotype showed up just a few times. The CDR3 sequence is CATSEQNRDNYEQYV. CDR3 in DNA: TGTGCCACCAGTGAGCAGAACAGGGACAACTACGAGCAGTACGTC. The chain is built from TRBV24-1 and TRBJ2-7, with TRBD1 as a possible D gene (6 bases). Germline loops: CDR1 KGHDR, CDR2 SFDVKD. V was trimmed by 4 bases and J by 3 bases, leaving 15 bases between them. The CDR3 runs 15 residues.

The genes are TRBV6-2 or TRBV6-3 and TRBJ1-2, with D possibly TRBD1 on 5 matching bases. The CDR3 is made up of 12 amino acids. The germline CDR1 and CDR2 sequences are MNHEY and SVGEGT. V lost 6 bases to trimming and J lost 4 bases, with 9 bases between them. This chain's CDR3 is CASRTDIYGYTF. DNA of the CDR3: TGTGCCAGCAGGACGGACATCTATGGCTACACCTTC.

There are a few counts of this clonotype. The chain carries TRBV27 and TRBJ2-7; 11 nucleotides align to TRBD1. With 3 bases clipped from V and 7 bases from J, the junction kept 2 bases outside the gene matches. The CDR3 runs 13 residues. CDR1 is MNHEY, CDR2 SMNVEV, per germline (reference sequence). The CDR3 loop reads CASSLGTGGEQYF. CDR3 sequence (DNA): TGTGCCAGCAGTTTGGGGACAGGGGGAGAGCAGTACTTC.

This clonotype came up a few times. The chain joins TRBV12-3 or TRBV12-4 to TRBJ1-5; a weak D match, TRBD1 (6 bases). The CDR3 is made up of 15 amino acids. Trimming pared 3 bases from V and 7 bases from J, leaving 16 bases between. The CDR3 nucleotides read TGTGCCAGCAGTTTCTCCAGGGGATGGGGACAGCCCCAGCATTTT. Translating gives CASSFSRGWGQPQHF.

This clonotype was seen more than once but under ten times. V usage is TRBV29-1 and J usage is TRBJ2-1, with no clear D. The CDR3 consists of 12 residues. The germline V gene encodes CDR1 SQVTM and CDR2 ANQGSEA. The V end lost 6 bases, the J end lost 1 base, and 7 bases lay between the germline ends. As DNA, the CDR3 is TGCAGCGTGGCCTGGTCCTACAATGAGCAGTTCTTC. Its translation is CSVAWSYNEQFF.

The J gene is TRBJ2-5, the V gene TRBV5-1, with TRBD2 identical over 9 bases. CDR1 and CDR2 from the germline V gene are SGHRS and YFSETQ. The CDR3 covers 16 residues. V trimming: 1 base; J trimming: 1 base; junction bases outside the gene matches: 5. The CDR3, as DNA: TGCGCCAGCAGCTTGTTAGCGGGGGCCCTCCAAGAGACCCAGTACTTC. It translates to CASSLLAGALQETQYF.